Following are 10 T cell receptor beta chains from one sample sequenced in a study of blood T cells in healthy people across ages. PCR was performed a second time for about 7 to 11 cycles using a sample-barcoded 5' primer and a J-beta primer mix. TCRdb independently ran MiXCR on the 5' RACE reads; one entry per CDR3 protein. Found here are about 1.5 million distinct CDR3 sequences, approximately 43% of them singletons; the top ten hold about 4.1%. Sequenced: blood. The receptors originated from a woman aged 18-29 years in good health.

This clonotype was observed a few times. The rearrangement uses TRBV25-1 and TRBJ2-3, with a possible D match to TRBD2 (6 bases). The CDR3 is 14 residues long. In germline, CDR1 is MGHDK, CDR2 SYGVNS. With 6 bases removed from V and 3 bases from J, the gap between germline ends came to 13 bases. The CDR3 here is CASSTSFYTDTQYF. The CDR3 region has the DNA TGTGCCAGCAGCACTAGCTTTTATACAGATACGCAGTATTTT.

The chain joins TRBV6-1 to TRBJ2-3; D ambiguous. There are 14 residues in the CDR3. V lost 1 base and J lost 6, with 11 bases in between. The germline gives CDR1 MNHNS, CDR2 SASEGT. The CDR3 nucleotides read TGTGCCAGCAGTGAAGGCCAGCGTAAGGATACGCAGTATTTT. Its translation is CASSEGQRKDTQYF.

This clonotype has only a few counts. The chain recombines TRBV27 with TRBJ1-5; D gene unclear. V was clipped by 2 bases and J by 5 bases, with 7 bases between them. The CDR3 length is 13 residues. Germline V CDR1 and CDR2: MNHEY, SMNVEV (reference sequence). DNA of the CDR3: TGTGCCAGCAGTTTACAGAGGGATCAGCCCCAGCATTTT. Encoded protein: CASSLQRDQPQHF.

The V call is TRBV29-1, the J call TRBJ2-5; D not certain. Gene TRBJ2-7 matches the end of the DNA better, so the J call may be wrong. Germline CDR1 SQVTM, CDR2 ANQGSEA. The length of the CDR3 is 12 residues. CDR3 region: CSVDWAPNEQYF. The CDR3, as DNA: TGCAGCGTTGACTGGGCTCCCAACGAGCAGTACTTC.

This sequence joins TRBV2 and TRBJ2-7; D tentatively reads TRBD1 or TRBD2 (6 bases each). Per germline, CDR1 SNHLY and CDR2 FYNNEI. V was cut by 6 bases and J by 2 bases, with 14 bases left in between. CDR3 size: 14 residues. CDR3 nucleotide sequence: TGTGCCAGCAGGGGAGGACAGATAACCTACGAGCAGTACTTC. Protein: CASRGGQITYEQYF. Filled out from reference TRBV2 and TRBJ2-7, the complete variable domain reads EPEVTQTPSHQVTQMGQEVILRCVPISNHLYFYWYRQILGQKVEFLVSFYNNEISEKSEIFDDQFSVERPDGSNFTLKIRSTKLEDSAMYFCASRGGQITYEQYFGPGTRLTVT.

DNA of the CDR3: TGTGCCAGCAGCCAAGGAGTCAGGTCGGATAATTCACCCCTCCACTTT. It encodes CASSQGVRSDNSPLHF. J is TRBJ1-6 and V is TRBV7-8; D gene uncertain. Germline assignment: CDR1 SGHVS and CDR2 FQNEAQ. V was trimmed by 5 bases and J by 5 bases, leaving 16 bases between them. The CDR3 covers 16 residues. The full variable domain, rest sourced from reference TRBV7-8 and TRBJ1-6, is GAGVSQSPRYKVAKRGQDVALRCDPISGHVSLFWYQQALGQGPEFLTYFQNEAQLDKSGLPSDRFFAERPEGSVSTLKIQRTQQEDSAVYLCASSQGVRSDNSPLHFGNGTRLTVT.

The chain links TRBV24-1 to TRBJ1-2; the match to TRBD1 covers 8 bases. CDR1 and CDR2 (germline): KGHDR, SFDVKD. The trim removed 4 bases at V and 7 bases at J, leaving 10 bases unmatched. CDR3 length: 15 amino acids. CDR3 region: CATSDHSTGAGGYTF. The DNA for the CDR3 is TGTGCCACCAGTGACCACTCGACAGGGGCAGGTGGCTACACCTTC.

The table lists this clonotype with many counts. The CDR3 DNA reads as TGCAGTGCTTGGGTTTTTGGAGGGAGCACAGATACGCAGTATTTT. It yields the protein CSAWVFGGSTDTQYF. The rearrangement joins TRBV20-1 to TRBJ2-3; TRBD2 is a possible D gene (6 bases). In germline, CDR1 is DFQATT, CDR2 SNEGSKA (reference sequence). The CDR3 contains 15 residues. The ends were cut back, 5 bases at V and 0 bases at J, with 15 bases in the middle.

With respect to this clonotype: This may be a read error: a much more frequent sequence differs by one nucleotide. This chain links TRBV18 with TRBJ2-1; D remains unclear. The CDR3 covers 15 residues. Germline-derived CDR1 and CDR2 are KGHSH and LQKENI. The CDR3 loop reads CASSPDLLSCNEQFF. The DNA of the CDR3 is TGTGCCAGCTCACCAGACCTCCTCTCCTGCAATGAGCAGTTCTTC.

This clonotype came up a few times. This rearrangement joins TRBV3-1 to TRBJ2-1; D tentatively fits TRBD1 or TRBD2 (5 bases each). The CDR3 is 12 amino acids. V dropped 6 bases and J dropped 13 bases, with 16 bases sitting between them. Germline-derived CDR1 and CDR2 are LGHDT and YNNKEL (reference sequence). CDR3 nucleotide sequence: TGTGCCAGCAGGGGACCCTTGCTCGGTCAGTTCTTC. Translating it yields CASRGPLLGQFF.